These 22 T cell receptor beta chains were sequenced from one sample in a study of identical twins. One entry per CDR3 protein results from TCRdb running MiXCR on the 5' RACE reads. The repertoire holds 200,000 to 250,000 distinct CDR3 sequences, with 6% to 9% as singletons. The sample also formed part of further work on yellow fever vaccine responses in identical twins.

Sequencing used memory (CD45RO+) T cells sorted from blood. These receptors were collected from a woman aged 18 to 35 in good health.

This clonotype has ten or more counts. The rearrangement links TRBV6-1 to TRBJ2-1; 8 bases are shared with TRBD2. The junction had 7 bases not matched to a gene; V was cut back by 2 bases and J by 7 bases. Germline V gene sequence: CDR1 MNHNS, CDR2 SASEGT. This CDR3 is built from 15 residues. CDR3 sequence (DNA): TGTGCCAGCAGTGAAATGGCGGGGGGCGGGAATGAGCAGTTCTTC. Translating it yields CASSEMAGGGNEQFF.

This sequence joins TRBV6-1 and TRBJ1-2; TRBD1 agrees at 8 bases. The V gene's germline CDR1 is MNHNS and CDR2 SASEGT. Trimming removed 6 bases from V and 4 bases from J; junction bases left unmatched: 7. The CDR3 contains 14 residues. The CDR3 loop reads CASRPGQGGYGYTF. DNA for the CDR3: TGTGCCAGCAGGCCCGGACAGGGTGGCTATGGCTACACCTTC.

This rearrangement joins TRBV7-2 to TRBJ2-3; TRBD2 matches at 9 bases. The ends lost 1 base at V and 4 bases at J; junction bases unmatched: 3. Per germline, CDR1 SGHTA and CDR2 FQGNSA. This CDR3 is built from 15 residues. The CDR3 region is CASSLGLAGSDTQYF. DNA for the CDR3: TGTGCCAGCAGCTTAGGCCTAGCGGGGTCAGATACGCAGTATTTT.

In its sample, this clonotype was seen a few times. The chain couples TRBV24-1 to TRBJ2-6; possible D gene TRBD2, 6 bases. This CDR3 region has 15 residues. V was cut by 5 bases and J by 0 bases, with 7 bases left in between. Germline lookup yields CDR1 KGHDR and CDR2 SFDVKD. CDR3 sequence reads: CATSGEDSGANVLTF. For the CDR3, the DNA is TGTGCCACCAGTGGGGAGGACTCTGGGGCCAACGTCCTGACTTTC.

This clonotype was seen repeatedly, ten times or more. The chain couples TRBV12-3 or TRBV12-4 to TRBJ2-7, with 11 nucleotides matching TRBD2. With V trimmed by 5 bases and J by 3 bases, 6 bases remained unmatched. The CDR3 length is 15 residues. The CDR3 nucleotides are TGTGCCAGCAGTCCCCAGACTAGCGGGATCTACGAGCAGTACTTC. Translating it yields CASSPQTSGIYEQYF.

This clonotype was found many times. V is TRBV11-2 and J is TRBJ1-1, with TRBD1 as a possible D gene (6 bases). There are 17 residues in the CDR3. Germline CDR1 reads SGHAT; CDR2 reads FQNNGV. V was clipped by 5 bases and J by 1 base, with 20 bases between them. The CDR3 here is CASSHPLTGTQNTEAFF. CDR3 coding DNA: TGTGCCAGCAGCCACCCCCTTACAGGGACTCAGAACACTGAAGCTTTCTTT.

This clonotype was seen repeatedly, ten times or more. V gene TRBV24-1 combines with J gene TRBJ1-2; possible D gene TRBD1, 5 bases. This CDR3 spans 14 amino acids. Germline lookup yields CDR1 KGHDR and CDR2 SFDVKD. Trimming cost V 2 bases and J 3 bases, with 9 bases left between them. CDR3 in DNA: TGTGCCACCAGTGATTACCGGACACACTATGGCTACACCTTC. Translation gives CATSDYRTHYGYTF.

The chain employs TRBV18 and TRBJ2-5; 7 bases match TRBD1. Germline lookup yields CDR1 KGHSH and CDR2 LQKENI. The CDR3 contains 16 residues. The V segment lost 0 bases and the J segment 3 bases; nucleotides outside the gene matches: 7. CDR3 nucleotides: TGTGCCAGCTCACCACCTATCCGGGACAGCAAAGAGACCCAGTACTTC. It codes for CASSPPIRDSKETQYF.

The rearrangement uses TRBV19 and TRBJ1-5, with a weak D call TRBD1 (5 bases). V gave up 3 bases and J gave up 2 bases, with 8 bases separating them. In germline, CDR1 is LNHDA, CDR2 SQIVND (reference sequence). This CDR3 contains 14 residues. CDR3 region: CASSMGHRNQPQHF. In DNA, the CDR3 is TGTGCCAGTAGTATGGGGCACCGCAATCAGCCCCAGCATTTT.

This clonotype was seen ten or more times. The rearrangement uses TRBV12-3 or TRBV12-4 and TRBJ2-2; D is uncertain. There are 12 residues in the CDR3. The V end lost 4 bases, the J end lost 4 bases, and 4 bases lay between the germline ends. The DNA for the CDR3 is TGTGCCAGCAGTTCTGGCACCGGGGAGCTGTTTTTT. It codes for CASSSGTGELFF.

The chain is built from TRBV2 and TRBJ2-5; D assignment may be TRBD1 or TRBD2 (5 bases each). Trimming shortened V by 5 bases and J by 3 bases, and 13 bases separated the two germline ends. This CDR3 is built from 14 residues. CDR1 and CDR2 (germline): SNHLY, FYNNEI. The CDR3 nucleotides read TGTGCCAGCAGTCCGGGACCGCTGGAAGAGACCCAGTACTTC. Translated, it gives CASSPGPLEETQYF.

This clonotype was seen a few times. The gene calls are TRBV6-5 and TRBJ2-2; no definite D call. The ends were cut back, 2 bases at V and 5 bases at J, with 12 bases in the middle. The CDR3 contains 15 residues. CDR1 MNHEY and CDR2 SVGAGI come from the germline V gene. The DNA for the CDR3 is TGTGCCAGCAGTTACGGAACTCCGCAGACCGGGGAGCTGTTTTTT. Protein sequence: CASSYGTPQTGELFF.

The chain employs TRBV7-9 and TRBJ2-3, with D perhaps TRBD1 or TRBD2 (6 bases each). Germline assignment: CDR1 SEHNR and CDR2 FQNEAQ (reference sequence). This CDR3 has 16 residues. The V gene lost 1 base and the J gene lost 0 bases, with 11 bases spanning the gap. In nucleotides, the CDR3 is TGTGCCAGCAGCTTAGAAGGGGGGACTAGCACAGATACGCAGTATTTT. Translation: CASSLEGGTSTDTQYF.

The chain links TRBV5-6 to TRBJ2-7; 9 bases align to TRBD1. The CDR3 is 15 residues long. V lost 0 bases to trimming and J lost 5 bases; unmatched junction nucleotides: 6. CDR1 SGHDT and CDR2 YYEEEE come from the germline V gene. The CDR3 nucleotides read TGTGCCAGCAGCTTGGGGGACAGGGCCCAGAACGAGCAGTACTTC. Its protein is CASSLGDRAQNEQYF.

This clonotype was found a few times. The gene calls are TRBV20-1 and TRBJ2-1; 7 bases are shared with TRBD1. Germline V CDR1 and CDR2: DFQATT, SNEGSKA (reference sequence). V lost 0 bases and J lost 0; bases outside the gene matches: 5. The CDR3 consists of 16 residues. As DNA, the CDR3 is TGCAGTGCTAGAGACCTACAGGGGCCCTCCTACAATGAGCAGTTCTTC. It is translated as CSARDLQGPSYNEQFF.

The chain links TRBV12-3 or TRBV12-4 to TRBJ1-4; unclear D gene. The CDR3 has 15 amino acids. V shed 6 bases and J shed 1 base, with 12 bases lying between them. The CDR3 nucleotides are TGTGCCAGCAGGGGCAACTTGGGAACTAATGAAAAACTGTTTTTT. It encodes CASRGNLGTNEKLFF.

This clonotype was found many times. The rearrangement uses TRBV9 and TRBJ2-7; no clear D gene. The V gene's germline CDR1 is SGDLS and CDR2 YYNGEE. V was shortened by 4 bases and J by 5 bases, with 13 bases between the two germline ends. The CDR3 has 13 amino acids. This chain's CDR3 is CASSPRPGDEQYF. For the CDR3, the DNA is TGTGCCAGCAGCCCGAGACCGGGTGACGAGCAGTACTTC.

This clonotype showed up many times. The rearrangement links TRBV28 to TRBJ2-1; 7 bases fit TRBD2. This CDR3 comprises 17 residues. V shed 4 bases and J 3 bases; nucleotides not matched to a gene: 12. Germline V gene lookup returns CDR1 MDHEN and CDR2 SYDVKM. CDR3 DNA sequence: TGTGCCAGCAGTTCCCTTCGTGGTAGCGGGCACTACAATGAGCAGTTCTTC. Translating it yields CASSSLRGSGHYNEQFF.

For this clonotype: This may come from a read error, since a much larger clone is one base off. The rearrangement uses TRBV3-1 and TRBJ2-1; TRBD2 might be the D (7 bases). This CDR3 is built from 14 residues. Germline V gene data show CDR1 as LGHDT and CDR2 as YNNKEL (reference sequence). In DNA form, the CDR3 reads TGTACCAGCAGCCCCCCTCTGAAGGGGGGGCCAGGGTTCTTC. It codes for CTSSPPLKGGPGFF.

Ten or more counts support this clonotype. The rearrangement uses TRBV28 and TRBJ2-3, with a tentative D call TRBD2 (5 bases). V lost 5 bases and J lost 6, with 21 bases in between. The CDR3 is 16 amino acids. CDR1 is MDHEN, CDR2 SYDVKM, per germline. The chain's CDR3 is CASSGELATTTDTQYF. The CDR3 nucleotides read TGTGCCAGCAGTGGAGAGCTAGCCACCACTACGGATACGCAGTATTTT.

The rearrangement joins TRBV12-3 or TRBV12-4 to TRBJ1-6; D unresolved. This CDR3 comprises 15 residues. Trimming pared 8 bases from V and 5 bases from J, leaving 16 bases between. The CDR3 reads CASLESGTDNSPLHF. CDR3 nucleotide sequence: TGTGCCAGCCTGGAGTCGGGCACTGATAATTCACCCCTCCACTTT.

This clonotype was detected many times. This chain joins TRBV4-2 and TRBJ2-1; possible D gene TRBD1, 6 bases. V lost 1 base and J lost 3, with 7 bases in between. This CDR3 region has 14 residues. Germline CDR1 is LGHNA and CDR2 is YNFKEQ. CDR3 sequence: CASSQADSYNEQFF. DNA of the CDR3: TGTGCCAGCAGCCAAGCGGACAGCTACAATGAGCAGTTCTTC.